This paragraph reports one T cell receptor beta chain. This clone was picked up a small number of times. Its antigen is currently not known. No much larger clone is present one base from it, and per-base qualities are unavailable. In the prospective study, participants were roughly 18 to 100 years old, resided in approximately 25 geographic areas of the United States, and were enrolled through a virtual design. Cohort assignment in the prospective study relied on participant-reported clinical history from a screening survey and a study questionnaire. Mobile phlebotomists in the prospective study collected whole blood, serum and a nasopharyngeal or oropharyngeal swab from every participant. Over a 2-month period, participants in the prospective study had the option of providing additional blood draws and questionnaires. Before DNA extraction, blood samples from the prospective study were shipped at room temperature or frozen.

This entry belongs to a study of blood T cell repertoires in COVID-19 (dated by TCRdb to about 2020). Regarding the complete study: Recovered participants in ImmuneRACE Cohort 3 were defined by two consecutive negative NP/OP PCR tests, clearance by a healthcare professional, or resolution of symptoms. HLA class I and class II types, where available, came from metadata supplied by the sample provider rather than from assay-based typing. Samples came from the ongoing ImmuneRACE study (first 160 participants) plus 1,254 subjects from 6 global collaborators. Subjects who had been exposed to COVID-19, were actively infected with it, or had recovered from it provided the deeply sampled blood TCRbeta repertoires that made up the dataset. Nearly every sample came with metadata listing a de-identified subject ID, COVID-19 status, age in years and sex. The repertoires were released in a freely available public database meant as a resource for research on the immune response to SARS-CoV-2. Samples from collaborators originated in the United States, Italy and Spain and spanned both the acute and convalescent phases of COVID-19. The material from the prospective study consisted of cDNA or gDNA derived from T cells, B-cell-depleted T cells, or PBMCs. Study-level results and caveats: How much clinical and demographic metadata was included differed by source and by participant, and the metadata was provided uncurated.

The CDR3 starts with the cysteine, ends with the phenylalanine, and has 15 residues. Kept here is only the CDR3 DNA, which spans 45 bases and is read in frame from base 1. V ends up 3 bases short and J 5 bases short, with an unmatched junction base count of 4. CDR1 and CDR2 are drawn from the germline V gene: SGHTA, FQGTGA. TCRbeta CDR3 regions were amplified from genomic DNA by means of the immunoSEQ Assay, a bias-controlled multiplex PCR. Per the authors' processing: The number of nucleated cells in each sample was estimated by amplification of reference gene primers within the assay. Sequence reads were collapsed and filtered to measure the absolute abundance of every unique TCRbeta CDR3 rearrangement. For each sample, productive Simpson clonality was calculated by taking the square root of Simpson's diversity index across productive rearrangements. Entries here come from immuneACCESS through TCRdb and include only in-frame sequences with V and J called. Some clones fail to appear in such tables; in the studies checked, an unresolved V gene covers under half of the shortfall, and the cause of the remainder is unknown. The DNA was the basis for D and trimming; V, J and clone size are from that table. Recorded for this sample are under 400,000 clones; 80% to 90% of them occurred a single time. Approximately 1.9% of the sample lies in the top ten.

The TCR was taken from a man aged 40-49 years in a cohort exposed to, infected with or recovered from COVID-19 (not recorded which). The sample taken for sequencing was PBMCs or T cells enriched from blood (not recorded which). In this chain, TRBV7-3 is recombined with TRBJ1-1; 12 bases in between match TRBD1. This receptor has the CDR3 CASSFQGQGATEAFF. In nucleotides, the sequence is TGTGCCAGCAGCTTCCAGGGACAGGGGGCGACTGAAGCTTTCTTT.